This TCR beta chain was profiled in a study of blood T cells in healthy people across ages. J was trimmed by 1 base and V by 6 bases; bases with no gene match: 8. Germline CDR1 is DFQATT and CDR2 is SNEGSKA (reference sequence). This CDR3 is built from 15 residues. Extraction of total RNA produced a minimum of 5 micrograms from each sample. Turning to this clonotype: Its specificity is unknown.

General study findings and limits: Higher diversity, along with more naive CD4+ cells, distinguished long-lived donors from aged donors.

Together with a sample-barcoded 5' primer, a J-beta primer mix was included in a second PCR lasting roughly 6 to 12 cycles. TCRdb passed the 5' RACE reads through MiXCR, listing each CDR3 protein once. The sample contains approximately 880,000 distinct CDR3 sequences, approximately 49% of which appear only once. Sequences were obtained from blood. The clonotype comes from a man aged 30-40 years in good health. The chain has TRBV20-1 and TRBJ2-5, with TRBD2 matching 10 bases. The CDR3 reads CSAYRSGGIQETQYF. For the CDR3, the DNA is TGCAGTGCGTATCGTAGCGGGGGGATCCAAGAGACCCAGTACTTC.